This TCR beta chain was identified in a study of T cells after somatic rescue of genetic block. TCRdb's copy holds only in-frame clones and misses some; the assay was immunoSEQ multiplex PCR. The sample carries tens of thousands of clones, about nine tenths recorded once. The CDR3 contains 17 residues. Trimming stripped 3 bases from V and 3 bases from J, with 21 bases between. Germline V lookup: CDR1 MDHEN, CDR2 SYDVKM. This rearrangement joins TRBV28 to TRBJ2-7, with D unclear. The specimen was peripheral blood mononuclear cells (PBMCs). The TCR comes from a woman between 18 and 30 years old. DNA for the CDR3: TGTGCCAGCAGTTTTGAGGCGACAAGTGCTTCTTTCTACGAGCAGTACTTC. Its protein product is CASSFEATSASFYEQYF.